This TCR beta chain originates from a study of cytomegalovirus exposure and HLA in healthy donors. Study details: Some 200 million T cells yielded 100 million or so unique TCR beta sequences in earlier analysis.

This CDR3 comprises 15 residues. V was pared by 2 bases and J by 3 bases, with 11 bases between. Per the germline V gene, CDR1 is MNHEY and CDR2 is SVGAGI. PCR amplification relied on 60 Vbeta primers (plus 13 Jbeta primers). The assay was immunoSEQ multiplex PCR, and TCRdb's table has in-frame clones only and misses some. The sample comprises fewer than 200,000 clones, less than 90% of which are singletons, and around 0.21% rests with the top ten. The chain employs TRBV6-5 and TRBJ2-1, with D possibly being TRBD2 (6 bases). This sequence was found in a girl under three years old in good health and CMV-seronegative. The sample taken for sequencing was PBMCs. CDR3 loop: CASSYVAGNYNEQFF. The CDR3 DNA sequence: TGTGCCAGCAGTTACGTCGCGGGAAACTACAATGAGCAGTTCTTC.